This note documents a single T cell receptor (beta chain) sequence. The antigen it binds to is not known. No base qualities exist here, and no much larger clone lies one base off it. The record originates from a study of post-analysis software for immune sequencing data (dated by TCRdb to about 2015). In the study overall: The recorded disease courses included relapsing-remitting, secondary progressive and progressive-relapsing multiple sclerosis, and some patients had no subtype annotation. The multiple sclerosis patient repertoires were compared with roughly twelve previously published healthy control repertoires from donors aged about 6 to 28 years. A subset of samples was prepared in parallel using single-end sample barcoding, then pooled and co-amplified after Illumina adapter ligation. Summary of the overall study and its limitations: Four or five TRBV segments, including TRBV5-6, TRBV5-1 and TRBV20-1, were significantly more frequent in patients than controls. The control group was slightly older than the multiple sclerosis patient group. Direct clustering with F measure revealed strong co-clustering of samples prepared in the same batch, which led to a batch-effect correction. Normalized Chao1 diversity was significantly lower in multiple sclerosis patients than controls, suggesting substantial peripheral T-cell clonal expansion.

V is clipped by 3 bases and J by 7 bases, and the sequence between their germline boundaries is 11 bases long. Reading the germline V gene (reference sequence) gives CDR1 LGHDT and CDR2 YNNKEL. The CDR3 goes from the cysteine to the phenylalanine over 13 residues. The retained sequence is limited to the CDR3, 39 bases, with the frame set at the first base. To demonstrate the VDJtools post-analysis software, the study profiled TCR beta repertoires from the peripheral blood of about a dozen young patients with multiple sclerosis. Multiple sclerosis patients were children and adolescents aged about 6 to 15 years. Libraries were constructed by PCR. The instrument was an Illumina HiSeq 2500. To reduce PCR and sequencing biases, unique molecular identifiers were incorporated into the TCR beta cDNA libraries. Some 500,000 cDNA molecules were obtained per 1 to 10 million input T cells, so each molecule approximated one T cell. The patient libraries were prepared and sequenced with the same protocol used for the earlier healthy control dataset. Within a given batch, samples were prepared together, multiplexed and sequenced on the same HiSeq lane. The study's own analysis went as follows. MIGEC handled the raw barcoded reads, throwing out single-read molecular identifier groups before consensus assembly and CDR3 extraction. Clonotype tables were post-analysed with VDJtools, and diversity was normalized by down-sampling all datasets to the smallest sample size. To correct batch-related cross-sample contamination, repertoire overlap clustering matched CDR3 amino acid sequences but not nucleotide sequences. TCRdb trimmed public reads at Q25 via fastp, called clones via MiXCR and kept in-frame beta chains. Duplicate CDR3 protein sequences are folded into a single record with the most common DNA and genes. The V and J calls reflect TCRdb's pipeline rather than the authors' work. Counted in this sample were roughly 400,000 distinct CDR3 sequences; over 30% of them appeared once. 6.5% to 8% of the sample belongs to the ten largest clones.

This TCR was recovered from a girl aged 2-10 years with multiple sclerosis. The sample comprised blood. The rearranged segments are TRBV3-1 and TRBJ2-3; the D gene is perhaps TRBD1, on 5 matching bases. The CDR3 protein is CASSHPGLNTQYF. Read as DNA, the sequence is TGTGCCAGCAGCCACCCAGGGCTGAATACGCAGTATTTT.